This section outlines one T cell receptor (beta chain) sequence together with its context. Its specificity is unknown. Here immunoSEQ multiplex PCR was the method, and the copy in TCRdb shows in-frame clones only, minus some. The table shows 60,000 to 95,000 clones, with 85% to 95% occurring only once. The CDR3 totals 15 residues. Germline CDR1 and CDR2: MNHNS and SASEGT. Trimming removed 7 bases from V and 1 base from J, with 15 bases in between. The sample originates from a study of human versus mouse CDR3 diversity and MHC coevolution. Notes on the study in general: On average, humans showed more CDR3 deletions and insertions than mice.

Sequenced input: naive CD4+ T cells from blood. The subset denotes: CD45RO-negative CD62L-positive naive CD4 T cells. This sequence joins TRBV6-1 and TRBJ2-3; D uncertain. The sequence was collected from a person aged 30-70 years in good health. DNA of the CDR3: TGTGCCAGCAAGTTTGGCGGTTCTGGCACAGATACGCAGTATTTT. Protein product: CASKFGGSGTDTQYF.